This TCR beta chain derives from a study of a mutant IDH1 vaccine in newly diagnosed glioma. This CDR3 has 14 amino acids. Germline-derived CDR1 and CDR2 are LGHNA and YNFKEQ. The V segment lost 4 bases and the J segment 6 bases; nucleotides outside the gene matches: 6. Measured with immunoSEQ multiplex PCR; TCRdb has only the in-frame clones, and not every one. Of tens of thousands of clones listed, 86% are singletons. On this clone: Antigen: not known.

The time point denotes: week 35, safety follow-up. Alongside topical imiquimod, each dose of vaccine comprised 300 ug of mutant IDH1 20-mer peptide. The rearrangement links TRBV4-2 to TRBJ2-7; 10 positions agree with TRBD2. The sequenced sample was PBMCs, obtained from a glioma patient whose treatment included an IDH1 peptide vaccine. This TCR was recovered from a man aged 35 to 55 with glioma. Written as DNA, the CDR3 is TGTGCCAGCAGCCTAGCGGGAGGCGCAGCCGAGCAGTACTTC. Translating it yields CASSLAGGAAEQYF.